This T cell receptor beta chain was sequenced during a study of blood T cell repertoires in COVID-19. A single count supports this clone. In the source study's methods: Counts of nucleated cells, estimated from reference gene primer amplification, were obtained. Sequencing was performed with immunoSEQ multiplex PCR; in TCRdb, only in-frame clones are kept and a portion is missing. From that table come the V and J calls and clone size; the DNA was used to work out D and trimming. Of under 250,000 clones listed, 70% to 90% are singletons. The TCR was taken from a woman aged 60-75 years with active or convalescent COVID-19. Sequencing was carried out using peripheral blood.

In DNA, the CDR3 is TGCGCCAGCAGCCGGTCCGGGGGAAACAATCAGCCCCAGCATTTT. This sequence encodes CASSRSGGNNQPQHF. The chain carries TRBV5-1 and TRBJ1-5; D possibly corresponds to TRBD1 (5 bases). CDR3 size: 15 residues. The V and J ends lost 4 bases and 3 bases respectively, with 14 bases between them. From germline, CDR1 is SGHRS and CDR2 YFSETQ.